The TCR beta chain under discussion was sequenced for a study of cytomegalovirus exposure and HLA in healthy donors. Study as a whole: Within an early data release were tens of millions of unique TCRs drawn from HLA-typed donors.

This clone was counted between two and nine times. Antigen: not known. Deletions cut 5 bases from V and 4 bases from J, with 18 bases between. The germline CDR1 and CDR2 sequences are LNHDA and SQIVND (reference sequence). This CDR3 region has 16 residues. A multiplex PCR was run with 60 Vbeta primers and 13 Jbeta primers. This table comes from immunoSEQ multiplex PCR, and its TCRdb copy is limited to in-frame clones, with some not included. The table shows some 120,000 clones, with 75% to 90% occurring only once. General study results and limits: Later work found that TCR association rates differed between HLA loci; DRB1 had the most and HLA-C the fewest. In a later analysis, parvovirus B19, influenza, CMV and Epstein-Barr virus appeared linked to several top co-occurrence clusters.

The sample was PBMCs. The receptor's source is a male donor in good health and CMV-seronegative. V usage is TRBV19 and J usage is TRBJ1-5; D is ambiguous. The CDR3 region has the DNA TGTGCCAGTAGTCCAGAGGGTTTTGTGCGGAATCAGCCCCAGCATTTT. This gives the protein CASSPEGFVRNQPQHF.